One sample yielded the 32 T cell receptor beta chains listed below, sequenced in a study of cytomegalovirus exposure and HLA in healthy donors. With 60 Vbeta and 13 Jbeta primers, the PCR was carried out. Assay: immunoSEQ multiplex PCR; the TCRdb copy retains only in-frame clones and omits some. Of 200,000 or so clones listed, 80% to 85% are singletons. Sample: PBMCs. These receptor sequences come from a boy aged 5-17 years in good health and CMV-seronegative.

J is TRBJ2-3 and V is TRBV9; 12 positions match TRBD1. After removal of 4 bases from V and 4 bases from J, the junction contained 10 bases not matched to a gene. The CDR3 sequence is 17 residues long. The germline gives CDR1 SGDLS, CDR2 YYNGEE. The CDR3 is CASSPRDRGRVSDTQYF. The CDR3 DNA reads TGTGCCAGCAGCCCGAGGGACAGGGGGCGCGTCTCAGATACGCAGTATTTT.

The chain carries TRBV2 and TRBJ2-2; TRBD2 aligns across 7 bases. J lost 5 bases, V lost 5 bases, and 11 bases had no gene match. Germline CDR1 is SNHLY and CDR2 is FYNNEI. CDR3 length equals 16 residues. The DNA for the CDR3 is TGTGCCAGCAGTTGGGTGGGGGGGAGATTAACCGGGGAGCTGTTTTTT. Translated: CASSWVGGRLTGELFF. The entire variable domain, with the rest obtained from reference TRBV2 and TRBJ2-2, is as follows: EPEVTQTPSHQVTQMGQEVILRCVPISNHLYFYWYRQILGQKVEFLVSFYNNEISEKSEIFDDQFSVERPDGSNFTLKIRSTKLEDSAMYFCASSWVGGRLTGELFFGEGSRLTVL.

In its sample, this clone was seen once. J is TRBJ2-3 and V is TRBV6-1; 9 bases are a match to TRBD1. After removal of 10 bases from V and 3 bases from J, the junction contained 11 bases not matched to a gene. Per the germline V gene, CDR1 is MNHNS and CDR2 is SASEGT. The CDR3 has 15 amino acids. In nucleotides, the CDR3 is TGTGCCACCCGTCCGACAGGGGGTACGACAGATACGCAGTATTTT. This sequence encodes CATRPTGGTTDTQYF.

The chain's CDR3 is CASSEVGGSYEQYF. DNA for the CDR3: TGTGCCAGCAGTGAAGTGGGCGGGTCCTACGAGCAGTACTTC. V gene TRBV25-1 combines with J gene TRBJ2-5; D is possibly TRBD2 (5 bases). The last part of the DNA fits TRBJ2-7 better; the J call may be wrong. Per germline, CDR1 MGHDK and CDR2 SYGVNS. CDR3 size: 14 residues.

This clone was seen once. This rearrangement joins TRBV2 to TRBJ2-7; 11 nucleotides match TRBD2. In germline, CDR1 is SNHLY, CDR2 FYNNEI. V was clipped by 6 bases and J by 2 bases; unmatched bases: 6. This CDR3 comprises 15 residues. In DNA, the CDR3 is TGTGCCAGCAGATTTCCGGGACTAGCGGCCTACGAGCAGTACTTC. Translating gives CASRFPGLAAYEQYF. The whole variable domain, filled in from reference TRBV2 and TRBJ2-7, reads EPEVTQTPSHQVTQMGQEVILRCVPISNHLYFYWYRQILGQKVEFLVSFYNNEISEKSEIFDDQFSVERPDGSNFTLKIRSTKLEDSAMYFCASRFPGLAAYEQYFGPGTRLTVT.

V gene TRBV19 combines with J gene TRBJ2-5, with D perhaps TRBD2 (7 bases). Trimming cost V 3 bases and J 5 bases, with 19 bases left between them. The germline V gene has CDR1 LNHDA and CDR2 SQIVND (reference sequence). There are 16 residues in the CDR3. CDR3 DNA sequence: TGTGCCAGTAGTATTTGGGGGGGGGCCAGGACGGAGACCCAGTACTTC. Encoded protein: CASSIWGGARTETQYF.

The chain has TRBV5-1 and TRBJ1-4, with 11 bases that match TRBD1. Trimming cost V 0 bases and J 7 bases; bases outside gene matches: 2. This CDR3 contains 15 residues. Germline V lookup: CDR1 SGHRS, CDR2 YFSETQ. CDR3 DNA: TGCGCCAGCAGCTTGGACGGGACAGGGGGTGAAAAACTGTTTTTT. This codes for CASSLDGTGGEKLFF. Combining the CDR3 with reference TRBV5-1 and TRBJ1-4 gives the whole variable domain KAGVTQTPRYLIKTRGQQVTLSCSPISGHRSVSWYQQTPGQGLQFLFEYFSETQRNKGNFPGRFSGRQFSNSRSEMNVSTLELGDSALYLCASSLDGTGGEKLFFGSGTQLSVL.

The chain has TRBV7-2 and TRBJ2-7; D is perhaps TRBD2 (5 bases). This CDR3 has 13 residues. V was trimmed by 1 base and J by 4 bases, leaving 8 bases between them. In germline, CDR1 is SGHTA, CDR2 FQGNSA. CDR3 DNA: TGTGCCAGCAGCTTAGGAGGGAATTACGAGCAGTACTTC. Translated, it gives CASSLGGNYEQYF.

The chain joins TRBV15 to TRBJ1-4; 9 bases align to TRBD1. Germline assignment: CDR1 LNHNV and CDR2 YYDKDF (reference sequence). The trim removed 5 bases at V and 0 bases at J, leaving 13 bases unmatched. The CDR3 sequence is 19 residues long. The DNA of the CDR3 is TGTGCCACCAGCCGAGGGAGGGGACAGGGTACCGCAACTAATGAAAAACTGTTTTTT. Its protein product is CATSRGRGQGTATNEKLFF.

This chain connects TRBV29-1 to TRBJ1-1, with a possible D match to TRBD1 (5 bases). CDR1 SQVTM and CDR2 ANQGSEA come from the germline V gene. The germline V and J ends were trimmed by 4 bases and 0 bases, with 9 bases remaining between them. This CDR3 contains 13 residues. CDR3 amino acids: CSVVRVLNTEAFF. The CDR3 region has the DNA TGCAGCGTTGTCAGGGTTCTGAACACTGAAGCTTTCTTT.

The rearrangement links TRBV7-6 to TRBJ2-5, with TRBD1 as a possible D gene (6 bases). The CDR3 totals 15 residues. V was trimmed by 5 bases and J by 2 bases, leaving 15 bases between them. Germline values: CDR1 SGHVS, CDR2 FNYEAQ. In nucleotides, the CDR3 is TGTGCCAGCAGCCCAGGGGTAGGAAGACAAGAGACCCAGTACTTC. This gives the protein CASSPGVGRQETQYF.

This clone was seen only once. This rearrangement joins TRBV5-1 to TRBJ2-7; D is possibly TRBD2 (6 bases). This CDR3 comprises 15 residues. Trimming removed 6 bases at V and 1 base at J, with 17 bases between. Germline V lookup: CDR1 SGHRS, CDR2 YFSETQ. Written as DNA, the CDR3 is TGCGCCAGCATGGCCCGGGAGTGGGGGTCCTACGAGCAGTACTTC. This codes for CASMAREWGSYEQYF.

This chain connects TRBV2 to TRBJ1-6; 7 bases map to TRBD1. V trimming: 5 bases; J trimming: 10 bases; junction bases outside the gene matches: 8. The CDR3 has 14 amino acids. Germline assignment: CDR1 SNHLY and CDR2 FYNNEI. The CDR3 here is CASSYTGVESPLHF. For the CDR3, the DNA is TGTGCCAGCAGTTACACAGGGGTAGAATCACCCCTCCACTTT.

CDR3 protein: CASSLIRRPYEQYF. CDR3 in DNA: TGTGCCAGCAGCTTAATTCGGAGACCCTACGAGCAGTACTTC. The rearrangement joins TRBV7-2 to TRBJ2-5; D is unclear. The better agreement between TRBJ2-7 and the DNA end casts doubt on the J call. The CDR3 sequence is 14 residues long. CDR1 and CDR2 (germline): SGHTA, FQGNSA.

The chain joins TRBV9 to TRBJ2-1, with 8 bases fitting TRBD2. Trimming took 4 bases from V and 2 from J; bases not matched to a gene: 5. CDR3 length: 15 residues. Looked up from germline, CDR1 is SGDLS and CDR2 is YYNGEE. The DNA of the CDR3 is TGTGCCAGCAGCATGACTAGCGTACCCTACAATGAGCAGTTCTTC. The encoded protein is CASSMTSVPYNEQFF.

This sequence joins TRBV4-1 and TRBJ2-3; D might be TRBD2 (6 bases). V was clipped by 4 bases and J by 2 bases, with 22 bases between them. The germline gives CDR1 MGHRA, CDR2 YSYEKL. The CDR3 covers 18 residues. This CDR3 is CASSPIRGRQKDTDTQYF. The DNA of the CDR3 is TGCGCCAGCAGCCCCATACGAGGGAGGCAAAAGGACACAGATACGCAGTATTTT.

CDR3 bases: TGTGCCAGCAGTTCCAGCGACAGATTCTACGAGCAGTACTTC. It specifies CASSSSDRFYEQYF. This chain uses TRBV6-6 with TRBJ2-7; weak D call: TRBD1 (5 bases). The CDR3 runs to 14 residues. V lost 4 bases to trimming and J lost 3 bases, with 13 bases between them. CDR1 MNHNY and CDR2 SVGAGI come from the germline V gene (reference sequence).

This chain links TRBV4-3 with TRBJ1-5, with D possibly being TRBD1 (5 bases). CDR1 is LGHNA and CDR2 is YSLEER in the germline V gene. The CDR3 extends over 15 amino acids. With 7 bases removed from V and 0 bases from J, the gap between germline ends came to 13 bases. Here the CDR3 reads CASTPGLGSNQPQHF. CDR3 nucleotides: TGCGCCAGCACCCCGGGACTAGGTAGCAATCAGCCCCAGCATTTT.

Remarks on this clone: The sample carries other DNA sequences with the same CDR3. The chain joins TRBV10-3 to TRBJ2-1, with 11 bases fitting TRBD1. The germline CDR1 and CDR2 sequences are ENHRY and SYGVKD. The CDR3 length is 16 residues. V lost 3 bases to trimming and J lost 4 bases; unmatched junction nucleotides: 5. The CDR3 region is CAISDFGTGGYNEQFF. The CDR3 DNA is TGTGCCATCAGTGATTTCGGGACAGGGGGGTACAATGAGCAGTTCTTC.

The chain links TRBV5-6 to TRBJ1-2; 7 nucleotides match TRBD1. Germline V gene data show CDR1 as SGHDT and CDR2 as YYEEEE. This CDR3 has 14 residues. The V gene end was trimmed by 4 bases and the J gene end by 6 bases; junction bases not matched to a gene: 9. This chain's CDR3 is CASSEGTEGNGYTF. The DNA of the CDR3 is TGTGCCAGCAGCGAAGGGACAGAGGGGAATGGCTACACCTTC.

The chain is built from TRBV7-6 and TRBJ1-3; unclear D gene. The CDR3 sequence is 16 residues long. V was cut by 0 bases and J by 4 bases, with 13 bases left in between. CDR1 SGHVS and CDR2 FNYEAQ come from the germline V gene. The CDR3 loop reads CASSLAPSTSGNTIYF. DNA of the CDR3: TGTGCCAGCAGCTTAGCCCCATCGACAAGCGGAAACACCATATATTTT.

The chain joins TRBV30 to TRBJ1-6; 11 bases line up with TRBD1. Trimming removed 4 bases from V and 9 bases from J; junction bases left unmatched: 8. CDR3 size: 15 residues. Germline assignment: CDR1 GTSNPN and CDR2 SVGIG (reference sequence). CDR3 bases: TGTGCCTGGACCATCCCGGGACAGGGGGGTTCACCCCTCCACTTT. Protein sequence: CAWTIPGQGGSPLHF.

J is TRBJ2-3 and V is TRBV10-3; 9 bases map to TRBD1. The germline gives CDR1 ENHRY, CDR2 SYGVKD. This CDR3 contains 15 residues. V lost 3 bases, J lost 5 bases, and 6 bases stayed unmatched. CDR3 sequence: CAISDRLTGGDTQYF. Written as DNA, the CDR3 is TGTGCCATCAGTGATCGTCTGACAGGGGGAGATACGCAGTATTTT.

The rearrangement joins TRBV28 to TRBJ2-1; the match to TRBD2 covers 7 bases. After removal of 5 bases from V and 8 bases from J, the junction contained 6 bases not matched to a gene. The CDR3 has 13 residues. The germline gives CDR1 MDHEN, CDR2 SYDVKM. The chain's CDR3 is CASSRWEGHEQFF. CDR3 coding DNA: TGTGCCAGCAGTAGGTGGGAGGGTCATGAGCAGTTCTTC.

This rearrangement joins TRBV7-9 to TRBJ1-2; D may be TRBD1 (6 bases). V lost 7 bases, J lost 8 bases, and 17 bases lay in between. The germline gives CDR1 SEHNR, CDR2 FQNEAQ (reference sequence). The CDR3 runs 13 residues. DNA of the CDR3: TGTGCCAGCACCCCGGGGGGGGCTGACGGCTACACCTTC. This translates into CASTPGGADGYTF.

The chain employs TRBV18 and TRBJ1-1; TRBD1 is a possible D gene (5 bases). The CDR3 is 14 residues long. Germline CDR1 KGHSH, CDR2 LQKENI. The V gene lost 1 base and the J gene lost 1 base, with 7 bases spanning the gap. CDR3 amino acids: CASSPRGENTEAFF. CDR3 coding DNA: TGTGCCAGCTCACCACGGGGGGAGAACACTGAAGCTTTCTTT.

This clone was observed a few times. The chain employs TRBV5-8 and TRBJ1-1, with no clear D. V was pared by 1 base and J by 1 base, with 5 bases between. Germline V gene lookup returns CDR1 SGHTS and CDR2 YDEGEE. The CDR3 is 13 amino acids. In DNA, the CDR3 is TGTGCCAGCAGCTTGCTGAGGAACACTGAAGCTTTCTTT. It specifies CASSLLRNTEAFF.

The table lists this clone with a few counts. CDR3 region: CASRNGGLGLAGEAADTQYF. DNA of the CDR3: TGTGCCAGCAGGAACGGAGGTCTGGGACTAGCGGGAGAAGCGGCAGATACGCAGTATTTT. This rearrangement joins TRBV21-1 to TRBJ2-3; whether TRBD2, the table's D call, matches the DNA was not checked. TRBV21-1 is a listed pseudogene. This CDR3 is built from 20 residues.

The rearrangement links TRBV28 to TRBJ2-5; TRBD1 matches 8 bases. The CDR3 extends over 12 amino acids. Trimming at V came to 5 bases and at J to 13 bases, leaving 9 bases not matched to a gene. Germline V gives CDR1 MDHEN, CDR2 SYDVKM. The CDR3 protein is CASSTRDRSLYF. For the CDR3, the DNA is TGTGCCAGCAGTACCAGGGACAGGTCGCTGTACTTC.

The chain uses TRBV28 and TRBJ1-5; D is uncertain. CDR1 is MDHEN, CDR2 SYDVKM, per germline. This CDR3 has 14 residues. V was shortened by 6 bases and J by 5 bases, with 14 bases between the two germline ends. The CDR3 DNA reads TGTGCCAGCAGCCCCATTATCTATGATCAGCCCCAGCATTTT. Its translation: CASSPIIYDQPQHF.

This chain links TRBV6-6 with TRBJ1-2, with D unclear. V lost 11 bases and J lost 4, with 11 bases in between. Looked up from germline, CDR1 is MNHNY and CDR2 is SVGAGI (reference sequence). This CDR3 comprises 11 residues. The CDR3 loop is CACYGGYGYTF. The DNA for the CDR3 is TGTGCCTGCTACGGAGGCTATGGCTACACCTTC.

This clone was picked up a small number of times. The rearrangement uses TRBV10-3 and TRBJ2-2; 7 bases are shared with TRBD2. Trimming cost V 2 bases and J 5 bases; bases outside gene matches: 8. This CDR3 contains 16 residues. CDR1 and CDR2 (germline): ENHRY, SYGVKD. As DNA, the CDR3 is TGTGCCATCAGTGAGGGGACTACCCCGATTACCGGGGAGCTGTTTTTT. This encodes CAISEGTTPITGELFF.